The entry that follows covers one T cell receptor (beta chain) sequence. What antigen it recognizes has not been identified. Within one base of it there is no much larger clone, and no base qualities were kept. These data originate in a study of STAT3 mutations in large granular lymphocyte leukemia (dated by TCRdb to 2018 to 2020). Describing the broader study: Roughly half of the T-LGLL patients who were sequenced longitudinally carried canonical activating STAT3 mutations. Over half of the T-LGLL patients were given one or more immunosuppressive therapy regimens, and around two fifths of the treated patients had a hematologic response. To reconstruct clonal hierarchy and dynamics, serial deep sequencing of TCRbeta CDR3 and STAT3 was performed in patients with T-cell large granular lymphocyte leukemia. From an initial cohort of around 190 LGL patients, about 20 representative T-LGLL cases were selected for longitudinal TCRbeta and STAT3 sequencing. As controls within the study, two patients with natural killer LGL leukemia were also sequenced longitudinally. Each patient was sequenced at an average of approximately 4.2 time points, ranging from 2 to 8 samplings. What the study reported, not specific to this receptor: Because no samples were available when a clone first appeared, clonal expansion had to be inferred from samplings taken at other points. At least one immunodominant TCRbeta clonotype was identified in every T-LGLL patient, and multiple immunodominant subclonotypes were identified in about half of the T-LGLL patients. TCR clonotype switching after therapy was seen in about 30% of the 18 patients, with all newly emerging clones being STAT3 wild type. The linking of therapy response to changes in TCR clonal burden was complicated by variable intervals between samplings and differing treatment regimens. The burden of the dominant TCR clone was higher than the STAT3 mutant burden in several patients, which suggests that the STAT3 mutation arose secondarily inside a clone that had already expanded. Because codominant clonotypes persisted in some patients, a small but highly pathogenic clone may have been missed.

The same DNA, extracted from blood mononuclear cells, served for both TCR sequencing and STAT3 sequencing. V and J lose 0 bases and 3 bases, and a span of 7 bases separates them. CDR1 SGDLS and CDR2 YYNGEE are derived from the germline V gene. CDR3 length: 13 amino acids, cysteine to phenylalanine. Just the 39-base CDR3 DNA is kept, in frame starting at base 1. An Illumina MiSeq was used to sequence the TCRbeta libraries, yielding an average of approximately 40,000 productive templates per sample. Multiplex PCR amplification was used to generate TCRbeta CDR3 libraries with the immunoSEQ assay. The original pipeline was this. Repertoire diversity was calculated as previously defined, and values close to 0 indicated extremely monoclonal samples. In its TCRdb copy, this immuneACCESS table keeps in-frame sequences only and misses some clones. Where compared with another copy, unresolved V genes explain less than half of these, and the others have no known cause. D and trimming come from the DNA, and the V and J calls and clone size come from that table. Present in this sample are 10,000 to 15,000 clones, 88% of which were seen just once. Jointly, the top ten make up about 12% of the sample.

Recombination joined TRBV9 with TRBJ2-7, with no D gene named confidently. This clonotype was obtained from a human donor with T large granular lymphocyte leukemia. Some clones in this sample may be carry-over from other donors' samples. Specimen: PBMCs. The CDR3: CASSVAPDYEQYF. DNA sequence: TGTGCCAGCAGCGTAGCTCCTGACTACGAGCAGTACTTC.